Each of the 9 T cell receptor beta chains below was sequenced from the same sample in a study of beta chain features in type 1 diabetes. What was sequenced were expressed TCRB transcripts, since all of the isolated RNA had been reverse transcribed. Profiled with immunoSEQ multiplex PCR; TCRdb holds only in-frame clones, not every one. The sample shows more than 300,000 clones, around 12% of them seen only once. Sequenced material: naive CD4+ T cells from blood. The receptors originated from a man aged 18 to 30 in good health.

This clone was seen only a few times. This chain links TRBV28 with TRBJ2-3; a weak D match, TRBD2 (6 bases). This CDR3 is built from 13 residues. Germline lookup yields CDR1 MDHEN and CDR2 SYDVKM. V lost 8 bases and J 2 bases, leaving 11 bases between the germline ends. Here the CDR3 DNA reads TGTGCCAGCTACGGCGGGACCACAGATACGCAGTATTTT. This gives the protein CASYGGTTDTQYF.

There are a few counts of this clone. The chain carries TRBV18 and TRBJ2-5, with 12 bases lining up with TRBD2. The CDR3 covers 19 residues. The J segment lost 4 bases and the V segment lost 3 bases, leaving 15 bases of the junction unmatched. The germline gives CDR1 KGHSH, CDR2 LQKENI. CDR3 nucleotide sequence: TGTGCCAGCTCACCCCTAGCGGGGGGGCCTGGGATTTCGCCAGAGACCCAGTACTTC. It encodes CASSPLAGGPGISPETQYF.

The chain employs TRBV19 and TRBJ2-5; TRBD1 matches at 8 bases. Germline V gene lookup returns CDR1 LNHDA and CDR2 SQIVND (reference sequence). Losses at the gene ends were 9 bases for V and 3 bases for J; bases not matched to a gene: 6. The CDR3 spans 13 residues. The CDR3 is CASRQTGEETQYF. The CDR3 nucleotides read TGTGCCAGCCGGCAGACAGGGGAAGAGACCCAGTACTTC.

The rearrangement links TRBV5-5 to TRBJ2-5; D is possibly TRBD2 (6 bases). Trimming cost V 1 base and J 3 bases, with 10 bases left between them. The CDR3 length is 14 residues. The germline V gene encodes CDR1 SGHKS and CDR2 YYEKEE (reference sequence). CDR3 sequence (DNA): TGTGCCAGCAGCTTGCGGGGGACGGAAGAGACCCAGTACTTC. It codes for CASSLRGTEETQYF.

This clone was observed a few times. The CDR3 bases are TGCAGCGTTGCAGCGTCTGGAAACACCATATATTTT. It codes for CSVAASGNTIYF. V and J are TRBV29-1 and TRBJ1-3; D gene unclear. This CDR3 contains 12 residues. The V and J ends lost 4 bases and 1 base respectively, with 5 bases between them. CDR1 and CDR2 from the germline V gene are SQVTM and ANQGSEA.

The rearrangement links TRBV19 to TRBJ2-6; no clear D. The CDR3 sequence is 17 residues long. Trimming took 3 bases from V and 0 from J, leaving 12 bases between them. Germline V gene data show CDR1 as LNHDA and CDR2 as SQIVND (reference sequence). CDR3 nucleotides: TGTGCCAGTAGTATTCTCTTGCGGAGCTCTGGGGCCAACGTCCTGACTTTC. As protein: CASSILLRSSGANVLTF.

The chain recombines TRBV6-6 with TRBJ1-4; no definite D call. CDR3 length: 14 amino acids. V was cut by 4 bases and J by 6 bases, with 12 bases left in between. Germline values: CDR1 MNHNY, CDR2 SVGAGI (reference sequence). CDR3 nucleotide sequence: TGTGCCAGCAGTTCCATGGGCCCGTATGAAAAACTGTTTTTT. Translated: CASSSMGPYEKLFF.

There are a few counts of this clone. The V gene is TRBV5-4, the J gene TRBJ2-7; 9 nucleotides agree with TRBD2. The CDR3 is made up of 14 amino acids. The V gene end was trimmed by 3 bases and the J gene end by 4 bases; junction bases not matched to a gene: 5. CDR1 is SGHNT, CDR2 YYREEE, per germline (reference sequence). CDR3 bases: TGTGCCAGCAGCTCCCTGACTAGCGGTTACGAGCAGTACTTC. It encodes CASSSLTSGYEQYF.

This clone was seen a handful of times. This chain uses TRBV28 with TRBJ1-2; D gene ambiguous. This CDR3 has 11 residues. Germline CDR1 MDHEN, CDR2 SYDVKM. Between the trimmed V and J ends, which lost 3 bases and 6 bases, there was a span of 5 bases. CDR3 residues: CASSLANGYTF. The CDR3 bases are TGTGCCAGCAGTTTGGCCAATGGCTACACCTTC.